This T cell receptor beta chain was captured in a study of vaccination effects on CD4 cells after COVID-19. The protocol was immunoSEQ multiplex PCR, while the TCRdb copy is restricted to in-frame clones and leaves out a portion. This repertoire shows roughly 34,000 clones, around 80% found once; its top ten account for approximately 1.6%. Germline V gives CDR1 SGHNT, CDR2 YYREEE (reference sequence). Trimming took off 1 base at V and 5 bases at J, with 12 bases between the two ends. This CDR3 spans 14 amino acids. Comment on this clone: Its target is unknown.

Antigen-specific CD4+ T cells were expanded with viral peptide pools in the ViraFEST assay before sequencing. Culture lasted about nine days before CD4+ T cell isolation. All participants had two doses of either the BNT162b2 or mRNA-1273 vaccine. The sample in question was CD4+ T cells from PBMCs cultured with HCoV-NL63 spike peptides, obtained after COVID-19 vaccination. V and J are TRBV5-4 and TRBJ2-5; D possibly corresponds to TRBD2 (6 bases). This receptor was obtained from a human donor who received a COVID-19 vaccine. Some clones in this sample may be carry-over from other donors' samples. The CDR3 sequence: CASSLSGVYETQYF. The CDR3 DNA reads as TGTGCCAGCAGCTTGTCGGGGGTCTATGAGACCCAGTACTTC.